These 32 T cell receptor beta chains originate from one sample sequenced in a study of shared clonotypes between healthy human individuals. Positive CCR7 selection of CD45RO-negative cells yielded the naive CD8 cells, and terminally differentiated effector memory CD45RA+ cells were excluded. The table came from immunoSEQ multiplex PCR; TCRdb's copy has only in-frame clones and leaves some out. The sample holds about 580,000 clones, 95% to 98% seen once. Sequenced input: naive CD8+ T cells sorted from blood. The source is a man under 40 in good health.

A single count supports this clone. J is TRBJ2-3 and V is TRBV4-2, with TRBD2 identical over 8 bases. The J segment lost 3 bases and the V segment lost 2 bases, leaving 10 bases of the junction unmatched. CDR3 length: 17 residues. The V gene's germline CDR1 is LGHNA and CDR2 YNFKEQ. CDR3 coding DNA: TGTGCCAGCAGCCAATCCTCGGCGGGAGGAACGACAGATACGCAGTATTTT. Translation: CASSQSSAGGTTDTQYF.

V gene TRBV2 combines with J gene TRBJ2-7; TRBD2 aligns across 11 bases. V trimming: 0 bases; J trimming: 4 bases; junction bases outside the gene matches: 20. There are 21 residues in the CDR3. Germline assignment: CDR1 SNHLY and CDR2 FYNNEI. The CDR3, as DNA: TGTGCCAGCAGTGAAGCGCAGAGGGGGACTAGCGGAGACCTGAGGGATTACGAGCAGTACTTC. Translating it yields CASSEAQRGTSGDLRDYEQYF.

The rearrangement joins TRBV9 to TRBJ2-7; 7 bases agree with TRBD2. Germline V gives CDR1 SGDLS, CDR2 YYNGEE. This CDR3 region has 13 residues. V lost 2 bases and J lost 5; bases outside the gene matches: 4. CDR3 sequence (DNA): TGTGCCAGCAGCGTTAGGGAGGGGAACGAGCAGTACTTC. This codes for CASSVREGNEQYF.

This chain connects TRBV7-8 to TRBJ2-1, with 7 bases that match TRBD2. In germline, CDR1 is SGHVS, CDR2 FQNEAQ. CDR3 length: 14 amino acids. Germline trimming cut 4 bases from V and 6 bases from J; bases unmatched to any gene: 6. The CDR3: CASSWTRSGNEQFF. The CDR3 nucleotides are TGTGCCAGCAGCTGGACTAGATCGGGCAATGAGCAGTTCTTC.

The rearrangement links TRBV27 to TRBJ2-7; a possible D gene is TRBD1 (6 bases). The V gene lost 5 bases and the J gene lost 0 bases, with 11 bases spanning the gap. The CDR3 sequence is 14 residues long. CDR1 and CDR2 (germline): MNHEY, SMNVEV (reference sequence). CDR3 in DNA: TGTGCCAGCAGTGTAGACAGGAGCTCCTACGAGCAGTACTTC. Translating gives CASSVDRSSYEQYF.

The chain uses TRBV5-1 and TRBJ2-6; 7 bases are a match to TRBD1. J lost 0 bases, V lost 1 base, and 13 bases had no gene match. Germline CDR1 is SGHRS and CDR2 is YFSETQ. The CDR3 runs to 20 residues. The DNA of the CDR3 is TGCGCCAGCAGCTTGACTATACCGGGACAGACGATCTCTGGGGCCAACGTCCTGACTTTC. Protein product: CASSLTIPGQTISGANVLTF.

The rearrangement links TRBV30 to TRBJ2-7; perhaps TRBD2 as D (5 bases). V was clipped by 2 bases and J by 4 bases, with 12 bases between them. CDR1 GTSNPN and CDR2 SVGIG come from the germline V gene (reference sequence). There are 13 residues in the CDR3. This chain's CDR3 is CAWSTGVRYEQYF. In nucleotides, the CDR3 is TGTGCCTGGAGTACCGGGGTTCGTTACGAGCAGTACTTC.

CDR3 in amino acids: CSVQPTSTADYGYTF. The CDR3 nucleotides are TGCAGCGTTCAACCTACGAGTACAGCAGACTATGGCTACACCTTC. The rearrangement links TRBV29-1 to TRBJ1-2; D call uncertain. The CDR3 length is 15 residues. V was cut by 5 bases and J by 3 bases, with 19 bases left in between. Germline V lookup: CDR1 SQVTM, CDR2 ANQGSEA.

The chain recombines TRBV11-2 with TRBJ2-3; weak D call: TRBD2 (6 bases). Per germline, CDR1 SGHAT and CDR2 FQNNGV. There are 18 residues in the CDR3. Trimming took 1 base from V and 4 from J, leaving 21 bases between them. CDR3 bases: TGTGCCAGCAGCTTAGCTGCCCAACCGGGAGAACGGGCAGATACGCAGTATTTT. Its translation is CASSLAAQPGERADTQYF. The full variable domain, with the rest looked up from reference TRBV11-2 and TRBJ2-3, is EAGVAQSPRYKIIEKRQSVAFWCNPISGHATLYWYQQILGQGPKLLIQFQNNGVVDDSQLPKDRFSAERLKGVDSTLKIQPAKLEDSAVYLCASSLAAQPGERADTQYFGPGTRLTVL.

As to this clone: The junction does not match germline at one end; this may be a read error. The chain employs TRBV7-9 and TRBJ1-4; no reliable D call. The germline gives CDR1 SEHNR, CDR2 FQNEAQ (reference sequence). This CDR3 comprises 14 residues. The CDR3 DNA reads TGTGCCAGCAGCTTAAACCGGGCTAACGAAAAACTGTTTTTT. This gives the protein CASSLNRANEKLFF.

This clone appeared once. The V call is TRBV5-5, the J call TRBJ2-7; D remains ambiguous. Germline V gives CDR1 SGHKS, CDR2 YYEKEE (reference sequence). V was cut by 0 bases and J by 6 bases, with 13 bases left in between. This CDR3 is 14 amino acids long. CDR3 sequence (DNA): TGTGCCAGCAGCTTGGTTGGCATGCTGGCCGAGCAGTACTTC. Protein product: CASSLVGMLAEQYF.

This chain uses TRBV27 with TRBJ2-2; D might be TRBD2 (5 bases). CDR3 length equals 14 residues. Germline CDR1 MNHEY, CDR2 SMNVEV (reference sequence). The V end lost 5 bases, the J end lost 4 bases, and 11 bases lay between the germline ends. As DNA, the CDR3 is TGTGCCAGCAGTCCGGGGTCTTCCACCGGGGAGCTGTTTTTT. This sequence encodes CASSPGSSTGELFF.

The chain combines TRBV15 with TRBJ1-1; D remains unclear. V was shortened by 0 bases and J by 6 bases, with 14 bases between the two germline ends. Germline V gene data show CDR1 as LNHNV and CDR2 as YYDKDF (reference sequence). CDR3 length equals 15 residues. DNA for the CDR3: TGTGCCACCAGCAGAGATAGGGTAAGGTTCCCTGAAGCTTTCTTT. It codes for CATSRDRVRFPEAFF. The full variable domain, its missing parts supplied by reference TRBV15 and TRBJ1-1, is DAMVIQNPRYQVTQFGKPVTLSCSQTLNHNVMYWYQQKSSQAPKLLFHYYDKDFNNEADTPDNFQSRRPNTSFCFLDIRSPGLGDTAMYLCATSRDRVRFPEAFFGQGTRLTVV.

The V call is TRBV11-2, the J call TRBJ1-2; D is unclear. The germline V gene has CDR1 SGHAT and CDR2 FQNNGV. V was cut by 0 bases and J by 14 bases, with 16 bases left in between. The CDR3 runs 13 residues. The CDR3 coding sequence is TGTGCCAGCAGCTTAGAAGTTGGCAGGTCGTGGACCTTC. It yields the protein CASSLEVGRSWTF.

CDR3 DNA sequence: TGTGCCAGCAGTTTAGACGGGTCCCCCAATCAGCCCCAGCATTTT. The encoded protein is CASSLDGSPNQPQHF. The genes are TRBV27 and TRBJ1-5, with D unresolved. V lost 2 bases and J lost 3, with 11 bases in between. Germline lookup yields CDR1 MNHEY and CDR2 SMNVEV (reference sequence). CDR3 length: 15 residues.

The count of this clone is one. This chain connects TRBV7-2 to TRBJ2-5; TRBD2 matches at 7 bases. Germline-derived CDR1 and CDR2 are SGHTA and FQGNSA. This CDR3 has 13 residues. J lost 4 bases, V lost 4 bases, and 3 bases had no gene match. The CDR3 region is CASSSGGGETQYF. The CDR3, as DNA: TGTGCCAGCAGCTCGGGGGGAGGAGAGACCCAGTACTTC.

This clone was seen a single time. The rearrangement links TRBV10-1 to TRBJ2-7; TRBD1 agrees at 9 bases. The CDR3 consists of 14 residues. Germline loops: CDR1 WNHNN, CDR2 SYGVQD (reference sequence). With V trimmed by 4 bases and J by 5 bases, 6 bases remained unmatched. The CDR3 DNA is TGCGCCAGCAGTGGGGGGACAGGGATCAACGAGCAGTACTTC. Encoded protein: CASSGGTGINEQYF.

This clone was counted a single time. The V call is TRBV6-5, the J call TRBJ2-1; TRBD1 matches at 9 bases. This CDR3 contains 12 residues. CDR1 MNHEY and CDR2 SVGAGI come from the germline V gene. Unmatched junction bases numbered 2, after V lost 6 bases and J lost 8 bases. CDR3 bases: TGTGCCAGCAGACAGGGGGCTTATGAGCAGTTCTTC. It specifies CASRQGAYEQFF.

This chain links TRBV9 with TRBJ2-7; maybe TRBD2 (6 bases). The germline V gene encodes CDR1 SGDLS and CDR2 YYNGEE. The CDR3 extends over 15 amino acids. The V gene lost 7 bases and the J gene lost 3 bases, with 20 bases spanning the gap. The CDR3 DNA reads TGTGCCAGCTCCCCCGCCGACGGGGGATTCTACGAGCAGTACTTC. It is translated as CASSPADGGFYEQYF.

The chain carries TRBV7-6 and TRBJ2-3; 9 nucleotides match TRBD2. The trim removed 3 bases at V and 0 bases at J, leaving 4 bases unmatched. This CDR3 has 16 amino acids. Germline CDR1 SGHVS, CDR2 FNYEAQ. DNA of the CDR3: TGTGCCAGCAGCTTCACTAGCGGGTCGAGCACAGATACGCAGTATTTT. Translation: CASSFTSGSSTDTQYF.

The rearrangement uses TRBV27 and TRBJ2-7; 8 positions match TRBD1. Germline CDR1 reads MNHEY; CDR2 reads SMNVEV (reference sequence). CDR3 size: 13 residues. V dropped 5 bases and J dropped 3; count of bases not matched to a gene: 3. CDR3 in DNA: TGTGCCAGCAGTCCCAGGGGGCTCTACGAGCAGTACTTC. Amino acid sequence: CASSPRGLYEQYF.

The chain carries TRBV19 and TRBJ2-5; D is unclear. This CDR3 has 16 residues. Germline loops: CDR1 LNHDA, CDR2 SQIVND (reference sequence). V was trimmed by 4 bases and J by 2 bases, leaving 17 bases between them. CDR3 region: CASSTTPSTIQETQYF. The CDR3 DNA reads TGTGCCAGTAGTACTACCCCTTCGACAATACAAGAGACCCAGTACTTC.

V gene TRBV28 combines with J gene TRBJ2-5; TRBD2 is a possible D gene (5 bases). Per the germline V gene, CDR1 is MDHEN and CDR2 is SYDVKM. CDR3 length: 14 residues. The ends were cut back, 6 bases at V and 8 bases at J, with 19 bases in the middle. The CDR3 is CASSTEGTARTQYF. CDR3 DNA sequence: TGTGCCAGCAGCACCGAGGGCACGGCTAGAACCCAGTACTTC.

The chain combines TRBV11-2 with TRBJ2-7; D might be TRBD1 (5 bases). CDR3 size: 15 residues. Germline CDR1 SGHAT, CDR2 FQNNGV. V gave up 5 bases and J gave up 4 bases, with 18 bases separating them. In DNA form, the CDR3 reads TGTGCCAGCAGCACAGAAATCAGGGTGGGTTACGAGCAGTACTTC. This codes for CASSTEIRVGYEQYF. Full variable domain (rest looked up from reference TRBV11-2 and TRBJ2-7): EAGVAQSPRYKIIEKRQSVAFWCNPISGHATLYWYQQILGQGPKLLIQFQNNGVVDDSQLPKDRFSAERLKGVDSTLKIQPAKLEDSAVYLCASSTEIRVGYEQYFGPGTRLTVT.

This clone was recorded once. The rearrangement uses TRBV27 and TRBJ2-1; no clear D. Trimming took 7 bases from V and 0 from J, leaving 7 bases between them. Per germline, CDR1 MNHEY and CDR2 SMNVEV (reference sequence). The CDR3 has 13 residues. The CDR3 spells CASTQSSYNEQFF. In nucleotides, the CDR3 is TGTGCCAGCACCCAGAGCTCCTACAATGAGCAGTTCTTC.

The J gene is TRBJ2-5, the V gene TRBV7-9; D unclear. V was trimmed by 5 bases and J by 1 base, leaving 8 bases between them. Germline values: CDR1 SEHNR, CDR2 FQNEAQ (reference sequence). The CDR3 spans 13 residues. The CDR3 DNA reads as TGTGCCAGCAGCCCTAGTTCCCAAGAGACCCAGTACTTC. Amino acid sequence: CASSPSSQETQYF.

The chain uses TRBV7-8 and TRBJ2-3, with D unclear. Trimming stripped 1 base from V and 4 bases from J, with 3 bases between. The CDR3 consists of 12 residues. The germline V gene has CDR1 SGHVS and CDR2 FQNEAQ. DNA for the CDR3: TGTGCCAGCAGCTTAGTCCCAGATACGCAGTATTTT. Residues: CASSLVPDTQYF.

V gene TRBV6-6 combines with J gene TRBJ2-1; TRBD1 matches at 10 bases. After removal of 7 bases from V and 8 bases from J, the junction contained 5 bases not matched to a gene. Germline V gene sequence: CDR1 MNHNY, CDR2 SVGAGI (reference sequence). This CDR3 is built from 13 residues. CDR3 residues: CASMTGGIDEQFF. In nucleotides, the CDR3 is TGTGCCAGCATGACAGGGGGCATCGATGAGCAGTTCTTC.

The CDR3 DNA reads TGTGCCAGCAGCTTAGAAGCCCCAGGACTAGCGTCCCACACCGGGGAGCTGTTTTTT. As protein: CASSLEAPGLASHTGELFF. This rearrangement joins TRBV11-2 to TRBJ2-2, with 9 bases matching TRBD2. CDR3 length: 19 amino acids. CDR1 is SGHAT, CDR2 FQNNGV, per germline. After removal of 0 bases from V and 3 bases from J, the junction contained 11 bases not matched to a gene.

The chain links TRBV28 to TRBJ2-1; 8 bases are a match to TRBD2. The CDR3 is 17 amino acids. CDR1 is MDHEN and CDR2 is SYDVKM in the germline V gene. Trimming cost V 4 bases and J 11 bases; bases outside gene matches: 19. The CDR3 region is CASSSTKTGTRPSQQFF. In DNA, the CDR3 is TGTGCCAGCAGTTCTACGAAAACCGGGACTAGACCATCCCAGCAGTTCTTC.

V is TRBV28 and J is TRBJ2-1; tentatively, D is TRBD1 (5 bases). Trimming took off 1 base at V and 0 bases at J, with 7 bases between the two ends. This CDR3 is 15 amino acids long. The germline gives CDR1 MDHEN, CDR2 SYDVKM. CDR3: CASSLSDISYNEQFF. CDR3 nucleotide sequence: TGTGCCAGCAGTTTATCGGACATCTCCTACAATGAGCAGTTCTTC.

CDR3 in amino acids: CAISAGSVTTQETQYF. The CDR3 DNA follows: TGTGCCATCAGTGCGGGTTCAGTTACGACCCAAGAGACCCAGTACTTC. The V and J genes are TRBV10-3 and TRBJ2-5; D is uncertain. There are 16 residues in the CDR3. Trimming left V 4 bases short and J 1 base short, with 16 bases between. Germline V lookup: CDR1 ENHRY, CDR2 SYGVKD.